Detailed here is one TCR beta chain. Symptom resolution, clearance, or two negative PCRs marked the recovered donors of Cohort 3. Germline assignment: CDR1 SQVTM and CDR2 ANQGSEA. Trimming pared 1 base from V and 7 bases from J, leaving 13 bases between. The CDR3 has 14 residues. This entry belongs to a study of blood T cell repertoires in COVID-19. Looking at the study overall: There were acute and convalescent COVID-19 samples, and they came from the United States, Italy and Spain. T cells, B-cell-depleted T cells, or PBMCs provided the cDNA or gDNA that served as material.

As handled by the study authors: Cell counts per sample came from amplifying reference gene primers. Method: immunoSEQ multiplex PCR; TCRdb's copy keeps in-frame clones and lacks some. V and J calls and clone size come straight from that table; D and trimming were deduced from the DNA. The table has about 100,000 clones, about 86% seen once. V and J are TRBV29-1 and TRBJ2-2; tentatively, D is TRBD1 (7 bases). Sequenced sample: PBMCs or T cells enriched from blood (not recorded which). This receptor was identified in a woman between 50 and 59 years old who had recovered from COVID-19. This CDR3 reads CSVEVRGEHGELFF. CDR3 coding DNA: TGCAGCGTTGAAGTCAGGGGGGAACACGGGGAGCTGTTTTTT.